This T cell receptor (beta chain) originates from a study of blood T cell repertoires in COVID-19. Method: immunoSEQ multiplex PCR; TCRdb's copy keeps in-frame clones and lacks some. The sample has 200,000 or so clones; 70% to 85% are singletons. Input material: PBMCs or T cells enriched from blood (not recorded which). The sequence was collected from a woman aged 40 to 49 with acute COVID-19.

DNA for the CDR3: TGTGCCAGCAGCTTGTTTGTACGGGGGGCCCACGAGCAGTACTTC. Its translation: CASSLFVRGAHEQYF. This sequence joins TRBV5-6 and TRBJ2-7, with D possibly matching TRBD2 (7 bases). The V end lost 1 base, the J end lost 5 bases, and 16 bases lay between the germline ends. This CDR3 region has 15 residues. The V gene's germline CDR1 is SGHDT and CDR2 YYEEEE.